This T cell receptor (beta chain) came from a study of blood T cell repertoires in COVID-19. Study information: Sample material is recorded as cDNA or gDNA derived from T cells, B-cell-depleted T cells, or PBMCs.

Assay: immunoSEQ multiplex PCR; the TCRdb copy retains only in-frame clones and omits some. The table has approximately 400,000 clones, about 89% seen once. The CDR3 is 13 residues long. V was trimmed by 11 bases and J by 0 bases, leaving 10 bases between them. Germline V gene lookup returns CDR1 MNHEY and CDR2 SVGAGI. The chain links TRBV6-5 to TRBJ1-4, with D unresolved. Sequenced sample: PBMCs or T cells enriched from blood (not recorded which). This sequence was found in a woman aged 40 to 55 who had been exposed to COVID-19. CDR3 protein: CACESSTNEKLFF. The CDR3 DNA sequence: TGTGCCTGTGAGTCCTCAACTAATGAAAAACTGTTTTTT.